These T cell receptor beta chains were read from a single sample in a study of blood T cell repertoires in COVID-19. TCRdb's copy holds only in-frame clones and misses some; the assay was immunoSEQ multiplex PCR. The sample has roughly 300,000 clones, 75% to 85% seen once. Sample: peripheral blood. All receptors derive from a human donor in a cohort sampled during active COVID-19. Each CDR3 is given with its conserved first and last residue. D genes are given only for firm matches. Clone size is stated in some rows and not others, as once, few, many or a class when expanded.

>NA|TRBJ1-1|TRBV30|TRBD1
TGTGCCTGGCACGCAGGGGGCCCTTACACTGAAGCTTTCTTT
CAWHAGGPYTEAFF
>NA|TRBJ1-5|TRBV10-3|TRBD1
TGTGCCATCAGTGAGTCGGGACAGGCCAATCAGCCCCAGCATTTT
CAISESGQANQPQHF
>few|TRBJ2-7|TRBV7-8|TRBD2
TGTGCCAGCAGCGGAAGCGGGGGGATTCCTTACGAGCAGTACTTC
CASSGSGGIPYEQYF
>NA|TRBJ1-5|TRBV15|TRBD1
TGTGCCACCAGCATAAGACAGGGGGCGGGGCAGCCCCAGCATTTT
CATSIRQGAGQPQHF
>NA|TRBJ2-1|TRBV7-2|TRBD2
TGTGCCAGCAGCTCCACTAGCGGGACCCTTGGCGTCTTC
CASSSTSGTLGVF
>NA|TRBJ1-1|TRBV6-5|NA
TGTGCCAGCAGAACTCAGGGTCTGATTACTGAAGCTTTCTTT
CASRTQGLITEAFF
>NA|TRBJ1-6|TRBV9|NA
TGTGCCAGCAGGAGCTCCTATAATTCACCCCTCCACTTT
CASRSSYNSPLHF
>NA|TRBJ1-1|TRBV11-1|TRBD1
TGTGCCAGCAGCTTAGGGACAGGAATAAGGACTGAAGCTTTCTTT
CASSLGTGIRTEAFF
>NA|TRBJ1-5|TRBV6-2/TRBV6-3|NA
TGTGCCAGCAGTCACGGGGGAGATCAGCCCCAGCATTTT
CASSHGGDQPQHF
>NA|TRBJ2-3|TRBV6-4|NA
TGTGCCAGCAGTACTACTAGCACAGATACGCAGTATTTT
CASSTTSTDTQYF
>many|TRBJ1-4|TRBV5-6|NA
TGTGCCAGCAGTCCCCAGGGTGGGATAGGTGAAAAACTGTTTTTT
CASSPQGGIGEKLFF
>NA|TRBJ1-1|TRBV14|TRBD1
TGTGCCAGCGGGACAGTGAACACTGAAGCTTTCTTT
CASGTVNTEAFF
>NA|TRBJ2-3|TRBV30|TRBD2
TGTGCCTGGAGTGTAGCGGGGGCGATGGATACGCAGTATTTT
CAWSVAGAMDTQYF
>few|TRBJ2-2|TRBV2|NA
TGTGCCAGCAGAGGGGACACCGGGGAGCTGTTTTTT
CASRGDTGELFF
>NA|TRBJ1-4|TRBV4-1|NA
TGCGCCAGCAGCCCTCAGGGGAGTGAAAAACTGTTTTTT
CASSPQGSEKLFF
>NA|TRBJ2-5|TRBV7-9|TRBD2
TGTGCCAGCAGCTTAGCCAGGGAGGGAAGGCAGACCCAGTACTTC
CASSLAREGRQTQYF
>NA|TRBJ2-3|TRBV4-1|NA
TGCGCCAGCAGCCAAGAGTCGGGGTGGGGTACAGATACGCAGTATTTT
CASSQESGWGTDTQYF
>NA|TRBJ1-6|TRBV19|TRBD1
TGTGCCAGTAGCTTAAGACAGGGGGCCCTCCACTTT
CASSLRQGALHF
>NA|TRBJ1-1|TRBV14|NA
TGTGCCAGCAGCAGGAGTGGCACTGAAGCTTTCTTT
CASSRSGTEAFF
>NA|TRBJ2-3|TRBV13|TRBD2
TGTGCCAGCAGCTGGGGACTAGCGGGGACAGATACGCAGTATTTT
CASSWGLAGTDTQYF
>NA|TRBJ1-4|TRBV5-1|NA
TGCGCCAGCAGCTTGCGGCAGACAGGATCAACTAATGAAAAACTGTTTTTT
CASSLRQTGSTNEKLFF
>few|TRBJ1-1|TRBV7-9|NA
TGTGCCAGCAGCTTCCGGAACACTGAAGCTTTCTTT
CASSFRNTEAFF
>NA|TRBJ2-3|TRBV19|TRBD1
TGTGCCAGTAGGGACAGGGGGCTAGATACGCAGTATTTT
CASRDRGLDTQYF
>NA|TRBJ2-3|TRBV7-2|NA
TGTGCCAGCAGCCCGGACTACCTTAGCACAGATACGCAGTATTTT
CASSPDYLSTDTQYF
>NA|TRBJ2-2|TRBV5-1|NA
TGCGCCAGCAGCCTGACTAGTTTCACCGGGGAGCTGTTTTTT
CASSLTSFTGELFF
>once|TRBJ1-1|TRBV7-9|TRBD1
TGTGCCAGCGGGACAACTCAGGCAGGGGGAAACACTGAAGCTTTCTTT
CASGTTQAGGNTEAFF
>NA|TRBJ2-7|TRBV5-1|NA
TGCGCCAGCAGCCCTATGCCAGGGACACTTAGCTCCTACGAGCAGTACTTC
CASSPMPGTLSSYEQYF
>NA|TRBJ2-7|TRBV5-1|NA
TGCGCCAGCAGCTTACAGGGAATAACCACCTACGAGCAGTACTTC
CASSLQGITTYEQYF
>NA|TRBJ1-2|TRBV18|NA
TGTGCCAGCTCACCTCAAAGCGACAGCCTATATGGCTACACCTTC
CASSPQSDSLYGYTF
>NA|TRBJ2-3|TRBV20-1|TRBD2
TGCAGTGCTAGTGCCAGACTAGCGGGGGATTTCACAGATACGCAGTATTTT
CSASARLAGDFTDTQYF
>once|TRBJ2-5|TRBV29-1|TRBD1
TGCAGCGCTCTGACAGGGGGAGAGACCCAGTACTTC
CSALTGGETQYF
>NA|TRBJ1-1|TRBV5-4|TRBD1
TGTGCCAGCAGCTTGATAGGGGGCGCTTTTATTGTCACTGAAGCTTTCTTT
CASSLIGGAFIVTEAFF
>NA|TRBJ1-3|TRBV7-8|NA
TGTGCCAGCAGCGGCCGCCTTTTCAACACCATATATTTT
CASSGRLFNTIYF
>once|TRBJ1-1|TRBV19|NA
TGTGCCAGTAGTATAGAGCTGGCAAGCACTGAAGCTTTCTTT
CASSIELASTEAFF
>once|TRBJ1-4|TRBV30|TRBD1
TGTGCCTGGAGGGGACAGGGAGGGGGTCAGGAAAAACTGTTTTTT
CAWRGQGGGQEKLFF
>NA|TRBJ1-5|TRBV19|NA
TGTGCCAGTAGTATAGTGTTGCAGGCCGGTCAGCCCCAGCATTTT
CASSIVLQAGQPQHF